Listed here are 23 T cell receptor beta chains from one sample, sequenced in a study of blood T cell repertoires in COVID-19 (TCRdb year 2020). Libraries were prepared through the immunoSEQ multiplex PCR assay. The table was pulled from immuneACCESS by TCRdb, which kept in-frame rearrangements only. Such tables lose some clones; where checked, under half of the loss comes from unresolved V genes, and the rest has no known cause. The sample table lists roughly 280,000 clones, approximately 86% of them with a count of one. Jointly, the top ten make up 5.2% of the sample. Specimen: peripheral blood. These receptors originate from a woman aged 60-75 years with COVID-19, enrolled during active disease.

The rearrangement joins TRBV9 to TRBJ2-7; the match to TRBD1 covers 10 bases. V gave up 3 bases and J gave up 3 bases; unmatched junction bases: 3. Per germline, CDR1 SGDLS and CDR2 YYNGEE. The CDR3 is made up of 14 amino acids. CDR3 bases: TGTGCCAGCAGCGGCGGGACAGGGGTCTACGAGCAGTACTTC. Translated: CASSGGTGVYEQYF.

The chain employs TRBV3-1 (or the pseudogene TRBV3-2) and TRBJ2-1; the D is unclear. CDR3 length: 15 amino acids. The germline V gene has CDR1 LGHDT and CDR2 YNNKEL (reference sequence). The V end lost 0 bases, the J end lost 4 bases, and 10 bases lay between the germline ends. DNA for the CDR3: TGTGCCAGCAGCCAAGATACCGGTGATTACAATGAGCAGTTCTTC. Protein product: CASSQDTGDYNEQFF.

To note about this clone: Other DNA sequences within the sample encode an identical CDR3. The CDR3 loop is CSVDRDSYNEQFF. The CDR3 coding sequence is TGCAGCGTTGACCGGGACTCCTACAATGAGCAGTTCTTC. The V call is TRBV29-1, the J call TRBJ2-1; tentatively, D is TRBD2 (5 bases). This CDR3 comprises 13 residues. The V end was cut by 3 bases, the J end by 0 bases, with 6 bases between. Germline assignment: CDR1 SQVTM and CDR2 ANQGSEA.

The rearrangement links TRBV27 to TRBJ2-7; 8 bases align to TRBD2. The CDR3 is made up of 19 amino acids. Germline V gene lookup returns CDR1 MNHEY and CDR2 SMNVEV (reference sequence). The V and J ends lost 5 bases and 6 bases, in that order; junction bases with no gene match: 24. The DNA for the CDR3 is TGTGCCAGCAGTCACCGGGGGAGGGCTGCGGGTCCGGCGGGAGGCGAGCAGTACTTC. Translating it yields CASSHRGRAAGPAGGEQYF.

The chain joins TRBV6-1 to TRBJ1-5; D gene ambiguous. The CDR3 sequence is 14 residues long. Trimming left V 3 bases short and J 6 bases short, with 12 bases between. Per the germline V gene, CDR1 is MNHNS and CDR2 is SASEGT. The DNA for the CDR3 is TGTGCCAGCAGTGAGGGCACAATAGGTCAGCCCCAGCATTTT. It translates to CASSEGTIGQPQHF.

CDR3 sequence reads: CASSFRSLRDSYNEQFF. DNA for the CDR3: TGTGCCAGCAGCTTTAGATCCCTCCGGGACAGCTACAATGAGCAGTTCTTC. The rearrangement uses TRBV5-6 and TRBJ2-1; 7 positions match TRBD1. The CDR3 has 17 amino acids. From germline, CDR1 is SGHDT and CDR2 YYEEEE. V lost 2 bases and J lost 3; bases outside the gene matches: 11.

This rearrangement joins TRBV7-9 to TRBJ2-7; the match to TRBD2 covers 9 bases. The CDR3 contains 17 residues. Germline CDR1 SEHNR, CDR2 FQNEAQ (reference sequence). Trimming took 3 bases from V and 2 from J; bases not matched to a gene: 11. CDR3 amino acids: CASSFASVAGATYEQYF. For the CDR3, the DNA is TGTGCCAGCAGCTTCGCTTCTGTAGCGGGAGCCACCTACGAGCAGTACTTC.

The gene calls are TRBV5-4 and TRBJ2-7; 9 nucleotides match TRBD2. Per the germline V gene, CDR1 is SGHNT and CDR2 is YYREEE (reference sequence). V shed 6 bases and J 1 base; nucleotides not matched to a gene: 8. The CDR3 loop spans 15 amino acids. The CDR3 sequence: CASKGASGKSYEQYF. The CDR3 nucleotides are TGTGCCAGCAAGGGTGCTAGCGGGAAGTCCTACGAGCAGTACTTC.

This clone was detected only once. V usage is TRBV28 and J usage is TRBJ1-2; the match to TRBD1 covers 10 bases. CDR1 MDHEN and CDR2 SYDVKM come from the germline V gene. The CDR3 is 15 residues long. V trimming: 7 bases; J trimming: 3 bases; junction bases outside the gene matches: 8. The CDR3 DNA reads TGTGCCAGCAAGCGACAGGGGGCGTCCTACTATGGCTACACCTTC. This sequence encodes CASKRQGASYYGYTF.

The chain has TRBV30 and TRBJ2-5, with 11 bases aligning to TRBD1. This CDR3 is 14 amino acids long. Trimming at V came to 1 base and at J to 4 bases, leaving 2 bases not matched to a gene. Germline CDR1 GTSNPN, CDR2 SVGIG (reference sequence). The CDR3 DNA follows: TGTGCCTGGAGTGAGGACAGGGGGCTAGAGACCCAGTACTTC. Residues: CAWSEDRGLETQYF.

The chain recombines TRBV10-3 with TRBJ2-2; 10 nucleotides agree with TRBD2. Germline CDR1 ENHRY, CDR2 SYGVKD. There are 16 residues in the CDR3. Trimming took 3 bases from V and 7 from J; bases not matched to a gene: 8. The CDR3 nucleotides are TGTGCCATCAGTGACTGGAGCGGGAGGGAGGTCGGGGAGCTGTTTTTT. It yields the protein CAISDWSGREVGELFF.

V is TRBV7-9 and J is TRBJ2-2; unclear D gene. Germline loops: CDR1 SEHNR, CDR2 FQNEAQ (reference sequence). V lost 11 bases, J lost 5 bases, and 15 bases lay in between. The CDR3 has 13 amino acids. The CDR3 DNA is TGTGCCGCCCCTCGGAGCCGTACCGGGGAGCTGTTTTTT. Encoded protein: CAAPRSRTGELFF.

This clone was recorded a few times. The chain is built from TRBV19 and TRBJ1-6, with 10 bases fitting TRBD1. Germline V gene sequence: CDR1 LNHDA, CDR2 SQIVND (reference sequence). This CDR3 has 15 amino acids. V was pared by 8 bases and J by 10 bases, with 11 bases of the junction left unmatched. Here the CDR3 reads CASGDRQGAGSPLHF. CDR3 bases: TGTGCCAGTGGGGACCGACAGGGGGCTGGATCACCCCTCCACTTT.

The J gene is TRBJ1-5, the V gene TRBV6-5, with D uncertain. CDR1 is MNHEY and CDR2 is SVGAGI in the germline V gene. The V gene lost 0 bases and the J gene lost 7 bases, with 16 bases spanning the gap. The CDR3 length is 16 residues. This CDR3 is CASSYSRPEAGQPQHF. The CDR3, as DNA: TGTGCCAGCAGTTACTCGAGGCCCGAAGCTGGGCAGCCCCAGCATTTT.

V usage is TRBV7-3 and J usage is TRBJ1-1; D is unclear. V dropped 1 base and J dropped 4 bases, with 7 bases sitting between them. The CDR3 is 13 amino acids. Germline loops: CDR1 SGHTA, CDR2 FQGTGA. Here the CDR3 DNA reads TGTGCCAGCAGCTTAAACCCGGGCACTGAAGCTTTCTTT. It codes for CASSLNPGTEAFF.

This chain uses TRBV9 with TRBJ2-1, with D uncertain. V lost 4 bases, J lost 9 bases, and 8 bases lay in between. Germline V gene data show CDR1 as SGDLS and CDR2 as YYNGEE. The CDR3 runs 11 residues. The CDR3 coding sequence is TGTGCCAGCAGCCCCAGCGTTGAGCAGTTCTTC. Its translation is CASSPSVEQFF.

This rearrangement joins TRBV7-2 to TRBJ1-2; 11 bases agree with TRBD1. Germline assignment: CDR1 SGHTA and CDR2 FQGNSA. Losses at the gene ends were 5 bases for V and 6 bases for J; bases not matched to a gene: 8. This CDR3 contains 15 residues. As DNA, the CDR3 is TGTGCCAGCAGCGGGACAGGGGGGCTCTTCGATGGCTACACCTTC. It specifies CASSGTGGLFDGYTF.

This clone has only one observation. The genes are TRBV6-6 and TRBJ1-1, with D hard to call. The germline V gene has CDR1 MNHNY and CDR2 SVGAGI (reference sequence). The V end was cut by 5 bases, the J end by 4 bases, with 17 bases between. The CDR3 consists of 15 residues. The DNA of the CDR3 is TGTGCCAGCAGTCGTCCAACCGGGTCGTCCACTGAAGCTTTCTTT. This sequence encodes CASSRPTGSSTEAFF.

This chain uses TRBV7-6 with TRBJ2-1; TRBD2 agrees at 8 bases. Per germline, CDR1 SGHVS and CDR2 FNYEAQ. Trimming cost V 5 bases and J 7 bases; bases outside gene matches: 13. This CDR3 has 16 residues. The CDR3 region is CASSQAREGRGNEQFF. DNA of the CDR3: TGTGCCAGCAGCCAAGCACGGGAGGGCCGCGGTAATGAGCAGTTCTTC.

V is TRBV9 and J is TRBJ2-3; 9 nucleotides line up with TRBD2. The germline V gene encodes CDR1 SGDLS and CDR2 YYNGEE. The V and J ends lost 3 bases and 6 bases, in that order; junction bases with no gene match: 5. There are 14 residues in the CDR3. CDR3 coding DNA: TGTGCCAGCAGCGAAGGACTAGCGTATGATACGCAGTATTTT. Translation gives CASSEGLAYDTQYF.

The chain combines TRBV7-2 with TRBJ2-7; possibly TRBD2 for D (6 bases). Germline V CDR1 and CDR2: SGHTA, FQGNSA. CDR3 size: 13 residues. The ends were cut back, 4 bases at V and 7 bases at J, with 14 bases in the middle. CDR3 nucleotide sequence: TGTGCCAGCAGCTACATCCCGGAGGGAGAGCAGTACTTC. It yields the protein CASSYIPEGEQYF.

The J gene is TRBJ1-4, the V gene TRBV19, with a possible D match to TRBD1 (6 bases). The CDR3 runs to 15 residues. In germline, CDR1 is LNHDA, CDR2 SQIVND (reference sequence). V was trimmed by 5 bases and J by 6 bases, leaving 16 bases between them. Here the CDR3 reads CASSPNGQSYEKLFF. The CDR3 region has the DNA TGTGCCAGTAGTCCGAACGGACAGTCCTATGAAAAACTGTTTTTT.

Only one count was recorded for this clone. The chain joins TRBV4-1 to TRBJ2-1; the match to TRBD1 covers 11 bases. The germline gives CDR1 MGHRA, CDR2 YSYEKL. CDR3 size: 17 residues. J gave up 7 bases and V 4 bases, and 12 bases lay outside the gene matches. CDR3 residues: CASSLLPGQGDGNEQFF. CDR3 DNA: TGCGCCAGCAGCCTCCTCCCGGGACAGGGGGATGGTAATGAGCAGTTCTTC.